This T cell receptor (beta chain) derives from a study of blood T cell repertoires in COVID-19. CDR1 is MNHEY and CDR2 is SMNVEV in the germline V gene (reference sequence). The V end was cut by 6 bases, the J end by 4 bases, with 15 bases between. The length of the CDR3 is 14 residues. Assay: immunoSEQ multiplex PCR; the TCRdb copy retains only in-frame clones and omits some. The table has 160,000 or so clones, around 83% seen once. The genes are TRBV27 and TRBJ1-1, with a weak D call TRBD1 (6 bases). The sequenced material came from peripheral blood. The receptor was derived from a woman aged 45-59 years with acute or convalescent COVID-19. This CDR3 reads CASRNRVGRTEAFF. The CDR3 nucleotides are TGTGCCAGCAGGAACAGGGTCGGGCGCACTGAAGCTTTCTTT.